These T cell receptor beta chains were read from a single sample in a study of blood T cell repertoires in COVID-19. The protocol was immunoSEQ multiplex PCR, while the TCRdb copy is restricted to in-frame clones and leaves out a portion. The table has about 210,000 clones, around 89% seen once. Specimen: peripheral blood. These receptors all stem from a man aged 65 to 79 with acute or convalescent COVID-19. CDR3s include the opening cysteine and the closing phenylalanine or tryptophan. Each record gives: D gene, J gene, V gene, clone size, CDR3 protein, CDR3 DNA. D genes are given only for firm matches. Clone size, where shown, is once, few, many, or a class for clones that have expanded.

>-|TRBJ1-5|TRBV7-2|-
CASSLATGSNQPQHF
TGTGCCAGCAGCTTAGCGACGGGTAGCAATCAGCCCCAGCATTTT
>-|TRBJ1-5|TRBV29-1|-
CSVGSGYNQPQHF
TGCAGCGTTGGGAGCGGTTACAATCAGCCCCAGCATTTT
>-|TRBJ1-2|TRBV28|-
CASSFPGRGGYTF
TGTGCCAGCAGTTTCCCGGGAAGAGGTGGCTACACCTTC
>TRBD2|TRBJ2-1|TRBV7-2|-
CASSSVGRTSRKQFF
TGTGCCAGCAGCTCCGTGGGCCGGACTAGCAGAAAGCAGTTCTTC
>TRBD1|TRBJ2-7|TRBV18|once
CASSPRQGQKAYEQYF
TGTGCCAGCTCACCACGTCAGGGACAGAAAGCATACGAGCAGTACTTC
>-|TRBJ1-5|TRBV6-5|-
CASSPRQFSNQPQHF
TGTGCCAGCAGTCCGAGACAGTTTAGCAATCAGCCCCAGCATTTT
>-|TRBJ2-7|TRBV21-1|-
CASSKVSGGLLYEQYF
TGTGCCAGCAGCAAAGTTTCAGGGGGACTGTTATACGAGCAGTACTTC
>-|TRBJ1-4|TRBV9|-
CASSVGVVTEGSEKLFF
TGTGCCAGCAGCGTAGGCGTTGTAACAGAGGGATCTGAAAAACTGTTTTTT
>TRBD2|TRBJ2-1|TRBV9|-
CASSVLLAGSQFF
TGTGCCAGCAGCGTCTTACTAGCGGGATCGCAGTTCTTC
>-|TRBJ2-7|TRBV1|-
CTSLGSSGRFHEQYF
TGCACCAGTCTTGGATCTAGCGGGAGATTCCACGAGCAGTACTTC
>TRBD2|TRBJ2-7|TRBV2|-
CASNGGAGEQYF
TGTGCCAGCAACGGGGGGGCCGGCGAGCAGTACTTC
>TRBD2|TRBJ2-2|TRBV15|-
CATSGRGLAGGTGELFF
TGTGCCACCAGCGGGCGAGGACTAGCGGGAGGTACCGGGGAGCTGTTTTTT
>-|TRBJ2-5|TRBV27|-
CASTRLQETQYF
TGTGCCAGCACGCGTTTGCAAGAGACCCAGTACTTC
>-|TRBJ1-6|TRBV7-2|-
CASSLTGMGNSPLHF
TGTGCCAGCAGCTTAACGGGGATGGGTAATTCACCCCTCCACTTT
>-|TRBJ2-7|TRBV4-1|-
CASSQDGNRGGEQYF
TGCGCCAGCAGCCAAGATGGCAACAGGGGGGGCGAGCAGTACTTC
>-|TRBJ2-2|TRBV18|-
CASSQNSGSGELFF
TGTGCCAGCTCTCAAAATTCAGGGTCCGGGGAGCTGTTTTTT
>-|TRBJ1-1|TRBV29-1|-
CSVGRGTEAFF
TGCAGCGTTGGAAGGGGCACTGAAGCTTTCTTT
>-|TRBJ1-1|TRBV11-2|-
CASSFAGASAEAFF
TGTGCCAGCAGCTTCGCCGGGGCTAGCGCTGAAGCTTTCTTT
>TRBD1|TRBJ2-5|TRBV19|-
CASSTDRGETQYF
TGTGCCAGTAGTACCGACAGGGGAGAGACCCAGTACTTC
>TRBD1|TRBJ1-2|TRBV7-2|-
CASSTTGGRGYGYTF
TGTGCCAGCAGCACTACAGGGGGCCGGGGGTATGGCTACACCTTC
>TRBD2|TRBJ2-1|TRBV19|-
CASSIGGSGRLYEQFF
TGTGCCAGTAGTATAGGCGGCAGCGGGAGGCTATATGAGCAGTTCTTC
>-|TRBJ2-1|TRBV19|-
CASSIDVSYNEQFF
TGTGCCAGTAGTATAGACGTCTCCTACAATGAGCAGTTCTTC
>-|TRBJ1-1|TRBV15|once
CATSRDGGGEAFF
TGTGCCACCAGCAGAGATGGCGGGGGTGAAGCTTTCTTT
>TRBD1|TRBJ2-3|TRBV27|-
CASSLSLLTGDLDF
TGTGCCAGCAGTTTATCTCTCTTGACAGGGGACTTGGATTTT